Shown below are 2 T cell receptor beta chains from a single sample sequenced in a study of blood T cell repertoires in COVID-19. Using immunoSEQ multiplex PCR, the repertoire was profiled, and TCRdb retains in-frame clones only, with some absent. The sample has 70,000 to 100,000 clones; roughly 75% are singletons. The sequencing sample was made of peripheral blood. The source is a woman aged 45-60 years with acute or convalescent COVID-19.

The V call is TRBV10-3, the J call TRBJ2-3; 14 bases fit TRBD2. V was pared by 8 bases and J by 4 bases, with 2 bases of the junction left unmatched. Germline values: CDR1 ENHRY, CDR2 SYGVKD. The CDR3 has 14 amino acids. CDR3 nucleotide sequence: TGTGCCATCGGACTAGCGGGGGGATCAGATACGCAGTATTTT. Protein: CAIGLAGGSDTQYF.

This clone was counted only a few times. The chain couples TRBV6-5 to TRBJ1-1, with D unresolved. V was cut by 10 bases and J by 6 bases, with 12 bases left in between. The germline V gene encodes CDR1 MNHEY and CDR2 SVGAGI. This CDR3 region has 11 residues. The CDR3 DNA reads as TGTGCCACAAAATTCGGGGCTGAAGCTTTCTTT. As protein: CATKFGAEAFF.